This TCR beta chain derives from a study of cytotoxic CD8 clonotypes in ibrutinib-treated CLL. Overall study findings and caveats: Public clonotypes, an uncommon group, contracted or remained stable on treatment.

This clone came up once. Its cognate antigen is unknown. This CDR3 has 13 amino acids. Germline V gene sequence: CDR1 GTSNPN, CDR2 SVGIG (reference sequence). Trimming left V 2 bases short and J 7 bases short, with 15 bases between. Sequencing used immunoSEQ multiplex PCR; TCRdb keeps in-frame clones, though not all of them. The sample includes some 140,000 clones, 80% to 95% of them seen just once. The sample was PBMCs, taken after 12 months of ibrutinib treatment. The receptor's source is a human donor with chronic lymphocytic leukemia. V is TRBV30 and J is TRBJ2-7; D gene ambiguous. CDR3 bases: TGTGCCTGGAGTAGAGGAAGCCTCGGGGAGCAGTACTTC. Translation: CAWSRGSLGEQYF.